The 12 T cell receptor beta chains below were found in one sample sequenced in a study of vaccination and CD4 T cells after COVID-19. Which antigens these TCRs recognize remains unknown. Sequencing of the DNA from cultured CD4+ T cells was carried out with the Oncomine TCR Beta short-read assay. TCRdb re-analysed the PCR reads in MiXCR, keeping a single row per CDR3 protein. Among tens of thousands of distinct CDR3 sequences, 28% were seen once, and the ten largest hold roughly 7.1%. Indicated time point: late sampling 161 to 241 days after vaccination in three convalescent patients. Treatment specified: roughly 10-day PBMC culture with coronavirus spike peptide pools or control peptides (ViraFEST assay). Sequenced material: CD4+ T cells from blood, cultured in vitro, taken about 7 months after SARS-CoV-2 vaccination. Receptors were obtained from a human donor who had recovered from COVID-19.

This sequence joins TRBV7-9 and TRBJ2-1; the match to TRBD2 covers 9 bases. CDR3 length: 15 amino acids. Germline V gene data show CDR1 as SEHNR and CDR2 as FQNEAQ (reference sequence). The V segment lost 5 bases and the J segment 0 bases; nucleotides outside the gene matches: 2. In DNA, the CDR3 is TGTGCCAGCAGCCGACTAGCGGACTCCTACAATGAGCAGTTCTTC. It is translated as CASSRLADSYNEQFF.

The sample holds one count of this clonotype. The gene calls are TRBV10-3 and TRBJ2-3, with TRBD1 identical over 7 bases. Germline loops: CDR1 ENHRY, CDR2 SYGVKD. Germline trimming cut 6 bases from V and 4 bases from J; bases unmatched to any gene: 10. The CDR3 is 15 amino acids. For the CDR3, the DNA is TGTGCCATCAGCGAGACGTCCACAGGGGCAGATACGCAGTATTTT. This gives the protein CAISETSTGADTQYF.

The rearrangement links TRBV28 to TRBJ1-2, with D unresolved. Trimming left V 5 bases short and J 2 bases short, with 9 bases between. This CDR3 comprises 13 residues. CDR1 MDHEN and CDR2 SYDVKM come from the germline V gene. CDR3 DNA: TGTGCCAGCAGTCTTGGGCAGAACTATGGCTACACCTTC. Residues: CASSLGQNYGYTF.

This clonotype was seen a few times. The rearrangement links TRBV6-1 to TRBJ2-3; D is ambiguous. The CDR3 sequence is 13 residues long. From germline, CDR1 is MNHNS and CDR2 SASEGT. Trimming took off 4 bases at V and 8 bases at J, with 13 bases between the two ends. The CDR3 nucleotides read TGTGCCAGCAGTGGAGAACTTCGCGGTACGCAGTATTTT. Protein sequence: CASSGELRGTQYF.

The chain joins TRBV20-1 to TRBJ2-3, with 13 bases matching TRBD2. Trimming at V came to 1 base and at J to 6 bases, leaving 13 bases not matched to a gene. This CDR3 is 18 amino acids long. CDR1 is DFQATT, CDR2 SNEGSKA, per germline (reference sequence). The CDR3 sequence is CSARAPGLAGNPPDTQYF. In nucleotides, the CDR3 is TGCAGTGCTAGAGCTCCGGGACTAGCGGGGAACCCGCCTGATACGCAGTATTTT.

This clonotype appeared many times. J is TRBJ2-2 and V is TRBV20-1, with TRBD2 identical over 10 bases. The CDR3 length is 15 residues. CDR1 and CDR2 from the germline V gene are DFQATT and SNEGSKA (reference sequence). The ends lost 0 bases at V and 3 bases at J; junction bases unmatched: 1. The CDR3 DNA reads as TGCAGTGCTAGAGATGGGACTAGCGACACCGGGGAGCTGTTTTTT. Encoded protein: CSARDGTSDTGELFF.

The chain has TRBV7-9 and TRBJ2-7; 7 bases are shared with TRBD2. The CDR3 has 15 amino acids. Germline V CDR1 and CDR2: SEHNR, FQNEAQ (reference sequence). The V segment lost 2 bases and the J segment 1 base; nucleotides outside the gene matches: 5. The CDR3 DNA follows: TGTGCCAGCAGCTTATTTTCTAGCGGATCCTACGAGCAGTACTTC. Protein sequence: CASSLFSSGSYEQYF.

This clonotype was counted only a few times. The V and J genes are TRBV20-1 and TRBJ2-3; 12 nucleotides agree with TRBD2. J was trimmed by 6 bases and V by 6 bases; bases with no gene match: 7. The CDR3 length is 14 residues. The germline V gene encodes CDR1 DFQATT and CDR2 SNEGSKA (reference sequence). The CDR3 sequence is CSARRLAGADTQYF. As DNA, the CDR3 is TGCAGTGCCAGAAGACTAGCGGGAGCTGATACGCAGTATTTT.

This sequence joins TRBV11-3 and TRBJ2-1, with 13 bases aligning to TRBD2. Losses at the gene ends were 6 bases for V and 8 bases for J; bases not matched to a gene: 13. This CDR3 region has 17 residues. CDR1 and CDR2 from the germline V gene are SGHNT and YENEEA. CDR3 nucleotide sequence: TGTGCCAGCAGTATGGGACTAGCGGGAAAACTTAACCATGAGCAGTTCTTC. This encodes CASSMGLAGKLNHEQFF.

The chain links TRBV29-1 to TRBJ1-2, with TRBD1 as a possible D gene (5 bases). Per the germline V gene, CDR1 is SQVTM and CDR2 is ANQGSEA. The V end was cut by 2 bases, the J end by 6 bases, with 10 bases between. This CDR3 has 12 amino acids. The CDR3 region is CSVERDVDGYTF. CDR3 coding DNA: TGCAGCGTTGAACGGGACGTAGATGGCTACACCTTC.

The rearrangement uses TRBV7-3 and TRBJ2-1; 11 bases agree with TRBD2. This CDR3 comprises 17 residues. The germline V gene encodes CDR1 SGHTA and CDR2 FQGTGA. The V and J ends lost 3 bases and 4 bases, in that order; junction bases with no gene match: 8. Written as DNA, the CDR3 is TGTGCCAGCAGCTTTTATAGCGGGAGGGCCGGGTACAATGAGCAGTTCTTC. Amino acids: CASSFYSGRAGYNEQFF.

V gene TRBV6-4 combines with J gene TRBJ1-2; D not certain. This CDR3 is built from 14 residues. With 8 bases removed from V and 9 bases from J, the gap between germline ends came to 22 bases. Germline assignment: CDR1 MRHNA and CDR2 SNTAGT. The CDR3 region is CASLPPPNVIRYTF. The CDR3 coding sequence is TGTGCCAGCCTTCCCCCCCCAAATGTGATTCGCTACACCTTC.